This entry concerns a single T cell receptor (beta chain). The antigen remains undetermined. The sample originates from a study of T cell responses to AZD1222 COVID-19 vaccine. Study findings and constraints: All repertoire sampling was performed exclusively after the peak T cell response. Rises in breadth and depth of Spike-specific TCRs came after two AZD1222 doses. Seropositivity was recorded at baseline in only a handful of AZD1222 recipients. Females made up more of the donors, who were largely white British, and clonal diversity may have come out too low.

Produced via immunoSEQ multiplex PCR; TCRdb's table is partial and in-frame only. Here the sample spans 150,000 to 200,000 clones, around 92% being singletons. Trimming cost V 4 bases and J 2 bases; bases outside gene matches: 5. The germline V gene has CDR1 MNHEY and CDR2 SVGAGI. The CDR3 contains 15 residues. Here the sequenced sample was peripheral blood, taken 28 days after the second AZD1222 dose. This chain connects TRBV6-5 to TRBJ1-2; TRBD1 agrees at 9 bases. The TCR was taken from an adult who received the AZD1222 COVID-19 vaccine. CDR3 region: CASSWTGAGNYGYTF. The CDR3, as DNA: TGTGCCAGCAGTTGGACAGGGGCGGGGAACTATGGCTACACCTTC.